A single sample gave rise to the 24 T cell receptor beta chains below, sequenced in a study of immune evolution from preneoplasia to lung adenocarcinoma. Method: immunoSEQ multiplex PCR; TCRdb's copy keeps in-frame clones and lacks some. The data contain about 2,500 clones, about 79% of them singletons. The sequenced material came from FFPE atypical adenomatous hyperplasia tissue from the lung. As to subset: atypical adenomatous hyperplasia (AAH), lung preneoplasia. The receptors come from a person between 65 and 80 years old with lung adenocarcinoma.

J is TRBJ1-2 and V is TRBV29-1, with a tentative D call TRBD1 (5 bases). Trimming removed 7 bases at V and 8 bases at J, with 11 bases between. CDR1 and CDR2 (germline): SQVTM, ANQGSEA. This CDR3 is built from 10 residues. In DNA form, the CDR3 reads TGCAGCGCCAGGGACGACGGCTACACCTTC. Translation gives CSARDDGYTF.

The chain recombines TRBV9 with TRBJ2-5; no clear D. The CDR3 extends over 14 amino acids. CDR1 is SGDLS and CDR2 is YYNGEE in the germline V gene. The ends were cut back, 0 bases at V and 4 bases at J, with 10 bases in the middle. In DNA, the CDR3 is TGTGCCAGCAGCGTAGACCAGCAGCCAGAGACCCAGTACTTC. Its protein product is CASSVDQQPETQYF.

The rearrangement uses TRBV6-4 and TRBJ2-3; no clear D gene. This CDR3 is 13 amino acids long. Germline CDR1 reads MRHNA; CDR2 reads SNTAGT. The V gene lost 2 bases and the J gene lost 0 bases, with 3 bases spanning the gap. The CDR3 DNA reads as TGTGCCAGCAGTGACGGGAGCACAGATACGCAGTATTTT. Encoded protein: CASSDGSTDTQYF.

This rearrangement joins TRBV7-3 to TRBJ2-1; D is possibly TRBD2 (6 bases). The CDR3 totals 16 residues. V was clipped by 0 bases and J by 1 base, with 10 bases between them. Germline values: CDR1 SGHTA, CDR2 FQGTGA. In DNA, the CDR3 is TGTGCCAGCAGCTTAACACGCGCGGGATCCTACAATGAGCAGTTCTTC. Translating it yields CASSLTRAGSYNEQFF.

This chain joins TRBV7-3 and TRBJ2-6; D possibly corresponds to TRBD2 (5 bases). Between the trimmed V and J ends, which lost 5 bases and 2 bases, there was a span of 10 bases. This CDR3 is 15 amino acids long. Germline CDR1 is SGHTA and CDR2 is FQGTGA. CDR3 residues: CASSRGAAGANVLTF. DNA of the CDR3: TGTGCCAGCAGCCGTGGAGCGGCTGGGGCCAACGTCCTGACTTTC.

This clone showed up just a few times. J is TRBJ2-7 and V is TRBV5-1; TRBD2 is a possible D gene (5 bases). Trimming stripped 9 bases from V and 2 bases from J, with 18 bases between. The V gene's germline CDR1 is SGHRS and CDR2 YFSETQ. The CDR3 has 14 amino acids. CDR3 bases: TGCGCCACCCGGGGTCGGACGGATACCTACGAGCAGTACTTC. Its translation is CATRGRTDTYEQYF.

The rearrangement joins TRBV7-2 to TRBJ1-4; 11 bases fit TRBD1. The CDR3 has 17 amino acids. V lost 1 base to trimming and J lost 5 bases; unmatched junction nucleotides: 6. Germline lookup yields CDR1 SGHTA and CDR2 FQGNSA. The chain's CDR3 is CASSLDRTGGGNEKLFF. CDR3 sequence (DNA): TGTGCCAGCAGCTTAGACCGGACAGGGGGCGGAAATGAAAAACTGTTTTTT.

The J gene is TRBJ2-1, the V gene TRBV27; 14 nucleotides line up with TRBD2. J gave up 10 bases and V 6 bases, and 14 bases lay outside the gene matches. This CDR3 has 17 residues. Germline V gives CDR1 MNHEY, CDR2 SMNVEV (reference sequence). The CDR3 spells CASRGLAGVGMNQEQFF. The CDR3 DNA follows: TGTGCCAGCAGGGGACTAGCGGGGGTGGGGATGAACCAGGAGCAGTTCTTC.

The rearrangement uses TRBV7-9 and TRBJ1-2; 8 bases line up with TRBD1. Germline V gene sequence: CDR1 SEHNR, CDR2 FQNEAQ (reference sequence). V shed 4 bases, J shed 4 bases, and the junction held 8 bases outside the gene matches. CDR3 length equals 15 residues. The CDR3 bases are TGTGCCAGCAGCTCCCCCGGACAGGGTGGCTATGGCTACACCTTC. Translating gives CASSSPGQGGYGYTF.

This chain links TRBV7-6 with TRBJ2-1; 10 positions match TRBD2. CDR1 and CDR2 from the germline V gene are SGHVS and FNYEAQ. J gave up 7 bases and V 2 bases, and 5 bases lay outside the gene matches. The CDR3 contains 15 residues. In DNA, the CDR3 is TGTGCCAGCAGCTTATACCCGGGACTAGCGAATGAGCAGTTCTTC. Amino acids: CASSLYPGLANEQFF.

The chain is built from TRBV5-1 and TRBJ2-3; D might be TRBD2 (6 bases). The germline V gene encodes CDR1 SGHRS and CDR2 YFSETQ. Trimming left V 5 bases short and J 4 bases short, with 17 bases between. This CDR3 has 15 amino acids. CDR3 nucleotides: TGCGCCAGCAGGGTTTCGGGACTGGGGCCAGATACGCAGTATTTT. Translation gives CASRVSGLGPDTQYF.

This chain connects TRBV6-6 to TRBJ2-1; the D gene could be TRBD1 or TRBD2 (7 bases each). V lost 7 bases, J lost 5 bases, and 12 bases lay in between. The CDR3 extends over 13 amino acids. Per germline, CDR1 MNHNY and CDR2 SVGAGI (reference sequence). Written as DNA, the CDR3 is TGTGCCAGCATTCAGGGGGGGGACAATGAGCAGTTCTTC. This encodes CASIQGGDNEQFF.

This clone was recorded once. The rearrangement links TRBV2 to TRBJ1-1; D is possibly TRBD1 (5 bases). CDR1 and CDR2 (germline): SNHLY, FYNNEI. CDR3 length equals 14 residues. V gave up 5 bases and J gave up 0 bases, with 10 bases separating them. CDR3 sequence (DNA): TGTGCCAGCAGTCTAGACAGAATGAACACTGAAGCTTTCTTT. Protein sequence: CASSLDRMNTEAFF.

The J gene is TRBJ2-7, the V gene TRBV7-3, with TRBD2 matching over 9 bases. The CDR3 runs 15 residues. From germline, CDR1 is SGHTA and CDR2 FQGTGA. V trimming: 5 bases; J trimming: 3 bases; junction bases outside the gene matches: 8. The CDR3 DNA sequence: TGTGCCAGCAGCCCCTCAAGGACTAGCGTCTACGAGCAGTACTTC. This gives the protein CASSPSRTSVYEQYF.

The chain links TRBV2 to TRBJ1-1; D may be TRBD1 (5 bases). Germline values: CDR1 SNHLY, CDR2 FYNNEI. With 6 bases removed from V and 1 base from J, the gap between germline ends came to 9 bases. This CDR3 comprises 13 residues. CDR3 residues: CASRETANTEAFF. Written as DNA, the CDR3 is TGTGCCAGCAGGGAGACAGCGAACACTGAAGCTTTCTTT.

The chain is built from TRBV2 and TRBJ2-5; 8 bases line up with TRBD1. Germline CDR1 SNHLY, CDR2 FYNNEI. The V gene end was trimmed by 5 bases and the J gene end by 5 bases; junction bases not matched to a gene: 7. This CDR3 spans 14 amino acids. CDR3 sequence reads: CASSLGQAGETQYF. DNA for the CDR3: TGTGCCAGCAGTCTGGGACAGGCTGGGGAGACCCAGTACTTC.

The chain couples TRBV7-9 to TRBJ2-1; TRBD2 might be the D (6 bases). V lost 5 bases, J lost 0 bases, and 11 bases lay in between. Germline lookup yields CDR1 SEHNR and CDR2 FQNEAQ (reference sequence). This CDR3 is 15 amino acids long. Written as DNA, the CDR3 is TGTGCCAGCAGCCCGAAGCGGGCCTCCTACAATGAGCAGTTCTTC. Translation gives CASSPKRASYNEQFF.

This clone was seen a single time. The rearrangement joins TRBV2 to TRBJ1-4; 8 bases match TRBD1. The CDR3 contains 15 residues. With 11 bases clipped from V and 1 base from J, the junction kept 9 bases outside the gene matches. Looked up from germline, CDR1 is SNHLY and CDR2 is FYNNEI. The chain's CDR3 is CASTDRGGTNEKLFF. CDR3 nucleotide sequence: TGTGCCTCAACAGACAGGGGCGGAACTAATGAAAAACTGTTTTTT.

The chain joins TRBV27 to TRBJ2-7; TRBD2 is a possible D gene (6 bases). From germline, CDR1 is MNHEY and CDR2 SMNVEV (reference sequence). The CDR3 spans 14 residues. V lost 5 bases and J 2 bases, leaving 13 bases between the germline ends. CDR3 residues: CASSLDRLAYEQYF. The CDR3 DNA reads TGTGCCAGCAGTCTGGACCGACTAGCCTACGAGCAGTACTTC.

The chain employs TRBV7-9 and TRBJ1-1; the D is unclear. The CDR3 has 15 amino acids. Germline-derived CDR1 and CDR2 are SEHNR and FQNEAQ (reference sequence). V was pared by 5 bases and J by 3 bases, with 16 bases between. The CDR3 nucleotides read TGTGCCAGCAGCCGTCAAGGTTTATTTGACACTGAAGCTTTCTTT. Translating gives CASSRQGLFDTEAFF.

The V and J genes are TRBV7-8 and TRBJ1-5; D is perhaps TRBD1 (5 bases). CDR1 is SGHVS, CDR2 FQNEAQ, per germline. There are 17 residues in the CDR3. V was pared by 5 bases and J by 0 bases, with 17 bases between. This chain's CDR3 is CASSPRTVGDSNQPQHF. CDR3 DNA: TGTGCCAGCAGCCCCCGGACGGTGGGGGATAGCAATCAGCCCCAGCATTTT.

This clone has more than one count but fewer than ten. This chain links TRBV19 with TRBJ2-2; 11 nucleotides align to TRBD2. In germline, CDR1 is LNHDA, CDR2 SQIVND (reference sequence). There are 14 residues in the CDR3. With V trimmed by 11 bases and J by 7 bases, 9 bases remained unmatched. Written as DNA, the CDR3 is TGTGCCGGGGGTAGCGGGAGGGCGTTCGGGGAGCTGTTTTTT. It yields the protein CAGGSGRAFGELFF.

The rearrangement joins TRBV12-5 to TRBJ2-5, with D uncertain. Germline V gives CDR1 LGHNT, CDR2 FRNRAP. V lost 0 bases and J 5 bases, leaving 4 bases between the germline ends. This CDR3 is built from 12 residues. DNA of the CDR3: TGTGCTAGTGGTTTGGTACCGGAGACCCAGTACTTC. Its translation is CASGLVPETQYF.

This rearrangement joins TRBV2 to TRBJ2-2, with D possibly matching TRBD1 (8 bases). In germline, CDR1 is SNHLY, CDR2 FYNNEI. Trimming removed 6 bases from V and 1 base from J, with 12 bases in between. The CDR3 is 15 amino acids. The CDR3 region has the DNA TGTGCCAGCAGGGGAGGGACAGGGAACACCGGGGAGCTGTTTTTT. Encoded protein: CASRGGTGNTGELFF.